The 25 T cell receptor beta chains presented below share a single source sample, sequenced in a study of shared T cell receptors in the human thymus. Generated by immunoSEQ multiplex PCR, the TCRdb table keeps only in-frame clones and is missing some. The sample holds over 450,000 clones, around 78% seen once. This same sample was also part of a study on human thymus T cells.

The sequenced material came from thymocytes. The receptors were gathered from a boy under two years old with a congenital heart defect.

This clone was picked up a small number of times. The chain employs TRBV12-5 and TRBJ2-7, with D tentatively TRBD1 (5 bases). CDR1 is LGHNT, CDR2 FRNRAP, per germline. Trimming pared 0 bases from V and 4 bases from J, leaving 13 bases between. The CDR3 is made up of 15 amino acids. The CDR3 nucleotides read TGTGCTAGTGGTTTGGTGAACCGGACATTTTACGAGCAGTACTTC. This gives the protein CASGLVNRTFYEQYF.

V usage is TRBV5-1 and J usage is TRBJ1-2; TRBD1 is a possible D gene (5 bases). CDR1 and CDR2 from the germline V gene are SGHRS and YFSETQ. The V end was cut by 0 bases, the J end by 5 bases, with 11 bases between. CDR3 length equals 14 residues. The CDR3 loop reads CASSLAGESYGYTF. CDR3 nucleotides: TGCGCCAGCAGCTTGGCGGGGGAAAGTTATGGCTACACCTTC.

The gene calls are TRBV5-1 and TRBJ2-1, with 12 bases aligning to TRBD2. The CDR3 contains 16 residues. V lost 0 bases to trimming and J lost 5 bases; unmatched junction nucleotides: 3. Germline V gene sequence: CDR1 SGHRS, CDR2 YFSETQ. CDR3 amino acids: CASSLGLAGVNNEQFF. DNA of the CDR3: TGCGCCAGCAGCTTGGGACTAGCGGGAGTAAACAATGAGCAGTTCTTC.

The chain joins TRBV5-1 to TRBJ2-7; 10 nucleotides match TRBD2. There are 18 residues in the CDR3. Trimming at V came to 4 bases and at J to 1 base, leaving 14 bases not matched to a gene. The germline CDR1 and CDR2 sequences are SGHRS and YFSETQ. CDR3 sequence: CASSPLASGRARSYEQYF. CDR3 nucleotides: TGCGCCAGCAGCCCCCTGGCGAGCGGGAGGGCCCGATCCTACGAGCAGTACTTC.

V is TRBV15 and J is TRBJ2-7, with TRBD1 identical over 7 bases. CDR3 length equals 15 residues. Germline V lookup: CDR1 LNHNV, CDR2 YYDKDF (reference sequence). V trimming: 1 base; J trimming: 5 bases; junction bases outside the gene matches: 8. The DNA of the CDR3 is TGTGCCACCAGCAGAGGACAGGGCCCGCCTCACGAGCAGTACTTC. Amino acid sequence: CATSRGQGPPHEQYF.

The chain uses TRBV7-9 and TRBJ1-4; the D is unclear. Germline V gene lookup returns CDR1 SEHNR and CDR2 FQNEAQ (reference sequence). The CDR3 extends over 14 amino acids. V was cut by 0 bases and J by 7 bases, with 9 bases left in between. The CDR3 protein is CASSLARAGEKLFF. The CDR3 bases are TGTGCCAGCAGCTTAGCTAGGGCGGGTGAAAAACTGTTTTTT.

The chain uses TRBV6-1 and TRBJ2-7, with TRBD1 identical over 8 bases. V lost 3 bases, J lost 4 bases, and 5 bases stayed unmatched. Germline CDR1 and CDR2: MNHNS and SASEGT. The CDR3 has 14 residues. The CDR3 DNA follows: TGTGCCAGCAGTGAGGTCAGGGGGCAGTACGAGCAGTACTTC. Its translation: CASSEVRGQYEQYF.

A remark on this clone: Other DNA sequences in the sample encode the same CDR3. V and J are TRBV30 and TRBJ2-7, with TRBD1 matching over 12 bases. J gave up 6 bases and V 3 bases, and 3 bases lay outside the gene matches. The germline gives CDR1 GTSNPN, CDR2 SVGIG (reference sequence). The length of the CDR3 is 13 residues. The CDR3 sequence is CAWRGQGAGEQYF. The DNA for the CDR3 is TGTGCCTGGAGGGGACAGGGGGCGGGCGAGCAGTACTTC.

This clone was observed a single time. This chain connects TRBV7-9 to TRBJ2-7; TRBD1 is a possible D gene (7 bases). The CDR3 runs 17 residues. Trimming pared 2 bases from V and 5 bases from J, leaving 22 bases between. Germline CDR1 is SEHNR and CDR2 is FQNEAQ (reference sequence). CDR3 coding DNA: TGTGCCAGCAGCTTAAGGGATGGGACACCCAGGGGGGACGAGCAGTACTTC. It yields the protein CASSLRDGTPRGDEQYF.

This clone was seen a single time. This chain connects TRBV27 to TRBJ2-7, with TRBD2 matching over 13 bases. Germline V CDR1 and CDR2: MNHEY, SMNVEV (reference sequence). The ends lost 6 bases at V and 6 bases at J; junction bases unmatched: 5. The CDR3 is 14 residues long. The CDR3 DNA follows: TGTGCCAGCAGCAGCGGGACTAGCGGGATCGAGCAGTACTTC. Protein: CASSSGTSGIEQYF.

V usage is TRBV7-2 and J usage is TRBJ2-1; TRBD2 agrees at 9 bases. CDR3 length: 14 residues. In germline, CDR1 is SGHTA, CDR2 FQGNSA. V shed 10 bases and J 4 bases; nucleotides not matched to a gene: 8. CDR3 DNA: TGTGCCACCCAAGTAGCGGGAGCTTACAATGAGCAGTTCTTC. Translating gives CATQVAGAYNEQFF.

This chain connects TRBV7-9 to TRBJ1-1; weak D call: TRBD1 (6 bases). Germline CDR1 and CDR2: SEHNR and FQNEAQ (reference sequence). The CDR3 spans 17 residues. V was clipped by 4 bases and J by 0 bases, with 18 bases between them. In DNA form, the CDR3 reads TGTGCCAGCAGCTCACCGCCCGGGACACCAATGAACACTGAAGCTTTCTTT. Its translation is CASSSPPGTPMNTEAFF.

The CDR3 here is CASSLEAAQPSIAKNIQYF. The CDR3 bases are TGCGCCAGCAGCTTGGAGGCAGCCCAGCCTAGTATAGCCAAAAACATTCAGTACTTC. The chain combines TRBV5-1 with TRBJ2-4; no clear D. CDR3 length equals 19 residues. The germline V and J ends were trimmed by 0 bases and 0 bases, with 19 bases remaining between them. In germline, CDR1 is SGHRS, CDR2 YFSETQ.

This chain joins TRBV5-8 and TRBJ2-6, with D uncertain. This CDR3 is built from 17 residues. Germline assignment: CDR1 SGHTS and CDR2 YDEGEE. Trimming cost V 1 base and J 0 bases, with 11 bases left between them. The CDR3: CASSLNSFPSGANVLTF. The CDR3 DNA reads TGTGCCAGCAGCTTGAACAGCTTCCCCTCTGGGGCCAACGTCCTGACTTTC. The full variable domain, completed using reference TRBV5-8 and TRBJ2-6, is EAGVTQSPTHLIKTRGQQATLRCSPISGHTSVYWYQQALGLGLQFLLWYDEGEERNRGNFPPRFSGRQFPNYSSELNVNALELEDSALYLCASSLNSFPSGANVLTFGAGSRLTVL.

J is TRBJ2-1 and V is TRBV5-6; 10 bases are a match to TRBD1. CDR1 SGHDT and CDR2 YYEEEE come from the germline V gene. V shed 0 bases, J shed 10 bases, and the junction held 7 bases outside the gene matches. CDR3 length: 15 residues. The CDR3 spells CASSLGQGAVGEQFF. For the CDR3, the DNA is TGTGCCAGCAGCTTGGGACAGGGGGCGGTTGGGGAGCAGTTCTTC.

V usage is TRBV12-5 and J usage is TRBJ1-1; 9 bases map to TRBD1. This CDR3 has 12 residues. Germline V gene sequence: CDR1 LGHNT, CDR2 FRNRAP. V shed 2 bases, J shed 11 bases, and the junction held 3 bases outside the gene matches. DNA of the CDR3: TGTGCTAGTGGTTTGACAGGGGGCAAGGCTTTCTTT. Translating it yields CASGLTGGKAFF.

The chain links TRBV10-2 to TRBJ2-7; D might be TRBD2 (5 bases). Germline V gene data show CDR1 as WSHSY and CDR2 as SAAADI. Trimming removed 3 bases at V and 2 bases at J, with 11 bases between. This CDR3 has 14 residues. CDR3 bases: TGCGCCAGCAGTGAACGGTTCGGGGCCTACGAGCAGTACTTC. Translating gives CASSERFGAYEQYF.

The rearrangement uses TRBV14 and TRBJ2-1; TRBD1 matches 7 bases. In germline, CDR1 is SGHDN, CDR2 FVKESK. V was clipped by 1 base and J by 7 bases; unmatched bases: 16. The CDR3 covers 18 residues. CDR3 loop: CASSQAHPDREARNEQFF. The CDR3 DNA is TGTGCCAGCAGCCAAGCCCACCCCGACAGGGAAGCCCGAAATGAGCAGTTCTTC. The whole variable domain, filled in from reference TRBV14 and TRBJ2-1, reads EAGVTQFPSHSVIEKGQTVTLRCDPISGHDNLYWYRRVMGKEIKFLLHFVKESKQDESGMPNNRFLAERTGGTYSTLKVQPAELEDSGVYFCASSQAHPDREARNEQFFGPGTRLTVL.

The chain uses TRBV5-4 and TRBJ1-2; a possible D gene is TRBD1 (6 bases). V was clipped by 5 bases and J by 6 bases, with 11 bases between them. The CDR3 runs 12 residues. Germline V gives CDR1 SGHNT, CDR2 YYREEE (reference sequence). CDR3 residues: CASSCRGHGYTF. The CDR3 DNA is TGTGCCAGCAGTTGCAGGGGTCATGGCTACACCTTC. Filled out from reference TRBV5-4 and TRBJ1-2, the complete variable domain reads ETGVTQSPTHLIKTRGQQVTLRCSSQSGHNTVSWYQQALGQGPQFIFQYYREEENGRGNFPPRFSGLQFPNYSSELNVNALELDDSALYLCASSCRGHGYTFGSGTRLTVV.

The V gene is TRBV7-9, the J gene TRBJ2-3; TRBD2 matches 10 bases. The J segment lost 14 bases and the V segment lost 5 bases, leaving 7 bases of the junction unmatched. There are 12 residues in the CDR3. From germline, CDR1 is SEHNR and CDR2 FQNEAQ (reference sequence). CDR3 sequence (DNA): TGTGCCAGCAGCCCCGTACTAGCGGGAACGTATTTT. Translated, it gives CASSPVLAGTYF. The variable domain in full, completed from reference TRBV7-9 and TRBJ2-3, reads DTGVSQNPRHKITKRGQNVTFRCDPISEHNRLYWYRQTLGQGPEFLTYFQNEAQLEKSRLLSDRFSAERPKGSFSTLEIQRTEQGDSAMYLCASSPVLAGTYFGPGTRLTVL.

This clone was found once. The CDR3 sequence: CASSPDLAALDEQYF. CDR3 sequence (DNA): TGTGCCAGCAGCCCTGACCTAGCGGCCCTAGACGAGCAGTACTTC. The gene calls are TRBV7-9 and TRBJ2-7, with 7 bases that match TRBD2. This CDR3 is 15 amino acids long. The V and J ends lost 5 bases and 5 bases, in that order; junction bases with no gene match: 12. The germline CDR1 and CDR2 sequences are SEHNR and FQNEAQ (reference sequence).

The genes are TRBV19 and TRBJ2-2; the D is unclear. Trimming took 5 bases from V and 0 from J, leaving 7 bases between them. Per germline, CDR1 LNHDA and CDR2 SQIVND (reference sequence). The CDR3 contains 14 residues. The CDR3 DNA reads TGTGCCAGTAGTTCCCAATCGAACACCGGGGAGCTGTTTTTT. Residues: CASSSQSNTGELFF. Looking up the rest from reference TRBV19 and TRBJ2-2 gives the full variable domain: DGGITQSPKYLFRKEGQNVTLSCEQNLNHDAMYWYRQDPGQGLRLIYYSQIVNDFQKGDIAEGYSVSREKKESFPLTVTSAQKNPTAFYLCASSSQSNTGELFFGEGSRLTVL.

The chain links TRBV12-5 to TRBJ2-7; 9 nucleotides line up with TRBD2. Germline values: CDR1 LGHNT, CDR2 FRNRAP. V trimming: 0 bases; J trimming: 4 bases; junction bases outside the gene matches: 7. There are 16 residues in the CDR3. CDR3 DNA: TGTGCTAGTGGTTTGGTACGGGCGGGAGGGCCGTACGAGCAGTACTTC. This gives the protein CASGLVRAGGPYEQYF.

This clone has just a few counts. This CDR3 reads CASSQGNQPQHF. The CDR3 DNA follows: TGTGCCAGCTCACAGGGGAATCAGCCCCAGCATTTT. The chain recombines TRBV18 with TRBJ1-5; D perhaps matches TRBD1 (5 bases). With 4 bases removed from V and 4 bases from J, the gap between germline ends came to 5 bases. CDR1 KGHSH and CDR2 LQKENI come from the germline V gene. This CDR3 has 12 amino acids.

The rearrangement links TRBV27 to TRBJ2-3; 11 nucleotides match TRBD2. The CDR3 has 17 residues. J lost 0 bases, V lost 4 bases, and 6 bases had no gene match. In germline, CDR1 is MNHEY, CDR2 SMNVEV (reference sequence). CDR3 nucleotides: TGTGCCAGCAGTTCTACCCGACTAGCGGGGAGCACAGATACGCAGTATTTT. Its protein is CASSSTRLAGSTDTQYF.